These 26 T cell receptor beta chains share one sample of origin, sequenced in a study of shared clonotypes between healthy human individuals. Produced via immunoSEQ multiplex PCR; TCRdb's table is partial and in-frame only. The repertoire holds roughly 2.6 million clones, with around nine tenths as singletons. Material for sequencing was naive CD4+ T cells sorted from blood. Stated subset: CD45RA+ positively selected. Receptor source: a man between 18 and 35 years old in good health.

This chain uses TRBV6-6 with TRBJ1-4; D is possibly TRBD1 (5 bases). Trimming left V 6 bases short and J 5 bases short, with 7 bases between. In germline, CDR1 is MNHNY, CDR2 SVGAGI (reference sequence). The CDR3 runs to 12 residues. CDR3 DNA sequence: TGTGCCAGCAGGGAGGGGAATGAAAAACTGTTTTTT. Its protein is CASREGNEKLFF.

V gene TRBV5-1 combines with J gene TRBJ1-6; 7 bases fit TRBD1. Germline CDR1 reads SGHRS; CDR2 reads YFSETQ. V gave up 4 bases and J gave up 0 bases; unmatched junction bases: 4. This CDR3 is built from 16 residues. This chain's CDR3 is CASSIRGLSYNSPLHF. The CDR3 nucleotides read TGCGCCAGCAGCATTAGGGGGCTCTCCTATAATTCACCCCTCCACTTT.

As for this clone: The sample has other DNA sequences that encode this CDR3 too. This chain connects TRBV18 to TRBJ1-6; 8 nucleotides align to TRBD1. The trim removed 6 bases at V and 10 bases at J, leaving 5 bases unmatched. The CDR3 runs to 13 residues. CDR1 is KGHSH, CDR2 LQKENI, per germline. The CDR3 DNA reads as TGTGCCAGCTCTCCGGACAGGGACTCACCCCTCCACTTT. It is translated as CASSPDRDSPLHF.

The genes are TRBV29-1 and TRBJ1-2, with D possibly being TRBD1 (5 bases). This CDR3 has 15 amino acids. V was shortened by 6 bases and J by 3 bases, with 20 bases between the two germline ends. Germline assignment: CDR1 SQVTM and CDR2 ANQGSEA. The DNA of the CDR3 is TGCAGCGTCCACCGGGGGGGAGGATCCGACTATGGCTACACCTTC. Encoded protein: CSVHRGGGSDYGYTF.

The chain has TRBV6-1 and TRBJ1-5, with D hard to call. Trimming took 10 bases from V and 0 from J, leaving 16 bases between them. The CDR3 covers 15 residues. CDR1 MNHNS and CDR2 SASEGT come from the germline V gene. CDR3 DNA: TGTGCCACTCACCAATCCCAGTATAGCAATCAGCCCCAGCATTTT. Translating it yields CATHQSQYSNQPQHF.

The chain uses TRBV6-6 and TRBJ2-3, with D unresolved. Trimming cost V 4 bases and J 0 bases, with 8 bases left between them. Looked up from germline, CDR1 is MNHNY and CDR2 is SVGAGI (reference sequence). This CDR3 comprises 14 residues. The CDR3 is CASSSQPSTDTQYF. DNA of the CDR3: TGTGCCAGCAGTTCCCAGCCTAGCACAGATACGCAGTATTTT.

The chain employs TRBV7-6 and TRBJ2-3; TRBD1 is a possible D gene (6 bases). The CDR3 spans 14 residues. The V and J ends lost 7 bases and 0 bases respectively, with 11 bases between them. The germline V gene encodes CDR1 SGHVS and CDR2 FNYEAQ. The CDR3 loop reads CASTLGGSTDTQYF. CDR3 DNA: TGTGCCAGCACCCTAGGGGGAAGCACAGATACGCAGTATTTT.

This chain uses TRBV6-5 with TRBJ1-5; D is perhaps TRBD1 (6 bases). V shed 6 bases and J shed 11 bases, with 17 bases lying between them. CDR3 size: 13 residues. The germline gives CDR1 MNHEY, CDR2 SVGAGI. This CDR3 is CASRSTGLGAQHF. The DNA of the CDR3 is TGTGCCAGCAGATCGACAGGTCTCGGAGCCCAGCATTTT.

Remarks on this clone: Other DNA sequences in this specimen translate into the identical CDR3. The chain has TRBV18 and TRBJ1-2, with a tentative D call TRBD1 (5 bases). V was pared by 1 base and J by 2 bases, with 5 bases between. The CDR3 has 13 residues. The germline gives CDR1 KGHSH, CDR2 LQKENI. CDR3 in amino acids: CASSPRDNYGYTF. As DNA, the CDR3 is TGTGCCAGCTCACCACGGGACAACTATGGCTACACCTTC.

This chain uses TRBV7-2 with TRBJ2-4; D is uncertain. The CDR3 is 13 amino acids. The germline V gene encodes CDR1 SGHTA and CDR2 FQGNSA. The germline V and J ends were trimmed by 1 base and 13 bases, with 14 bases remaining between them. The CDR3 here is CASSLDASRAQYF. Written as DNA, the CDR3 is TGTGCCAGCAGCTTAGATGCCAGCCGGGCGCAGTACTTC.

The gene calls are TRBV7-6 and TRBJ1-4, with 9 bases aligning to TRBD1. Trimming at V came to 2 bases and at J to 8 bases, leaving 18 bases not matched to a gene. The CDR3 is 19 amino acids. Germline CDR1 reads SGHVS; CDR2 reads FNYEAQ. The CDR3 is CASSLSGGTGPRGGEKLFF. The CDR3 DNA follows: TGTGCCAGCAGCTTAAGTGGGGGGACAGGGCCTAGAGGTGGAGAAAAACTGTTTTTT.

V usage is TRBV9 and J usage is TRBJ2-3; tentative D call: TRBD2 (6 bases). The germline gives CDR1 SGDLS, CDR2 YYNGEE. Trimming took off 1 base at V and 1 base at J, with 16 bases between the two ends. This CDR3 contains 17 residues. The CDR3, as DNA: TGTGCCAGCAGCGTACCCCGGTGGGAGGAAGGCACAGATACGCAGTATTTT. Its translation is CASSVPRWEEGTDTQYF.

This chain connects TRBV6-5 to TRBJ1-2, with 7 positions matching TRBD1. The V segment lost 4 bases and the J segment 8 bases; nucleotides outside the gene matches: 13. Germline CDR1 reads MNHEY; CDR2 reads SVGAGI. This CDR3 comprises 15 residues. The CDR3 sequence: CASSFLSTGLGGYTF. CDR3 coding DNA: TGTGCCAGCAGTTTTTTATCGACAGGGTTAGGAGGCTACACCTTC.

The rearrangement joins TRBV2 to TRBJ2-1; weak D call: TRBD1 (5 bases). V lost 2 bases and J lost 8, with 10 bases in between. CDR1 is SNHLY and CDR2 is FYNNEI in the germline V gene. This CDR3 has 13 residues. The CDR3 region is CASSEQWGDEQFF. Here the CDR3 DNA reads TGTGCCAGCAGTGAACAGTGGGGCGATGAGCAGTTCTTC. The complete variable domain, with remaining parts taken from reference TRBV2 and TRBJ2-1, reads EPEVTQTPSHQVTQMGQEVILRCVPISNHLYFYWYRQILGQKVEFLVSFYNNEISEKSEIFDDQFSVERPDGSNFTLKIRSTKLEDSAMYFCASSEQWGDEQFFGPGTRLTVL.

The chain joins TRBV30 to TRBJ2-1, with 8 nucleotides matching TRBD1. The CDR3 covers 13 residues. Germline CDR1 is GTSNPN and CDR2 is SVGIG (reference sequence). V shed 5 bases and J 8 bases; nucleotides not matched to a gene: 8. The CDR3 DNA follows: TGTGCCTGGTCCCGAGCAGGGGGCTATGAGCAGTTCTTC. As protein: CAWSRAGGYEQFF.

V gene TRBV2 combines with J gene TRBJ2-3; TRBD1 might be the D (5 bases). V gave up 4 bases and J gave up 6 bases, with 8 bases separating them. The CDR3 is 12 amino acids. CDR1 is SNHLY and CDR2 is FYNNEI in the germline V gene. CDR3 sequence: CASSAGLDTQYF. CDR3 DNA sequence: TGTGCCAGCAGTGCAGGGTTGGATACGCAGTATTTT.

Details on this clone: Relative to the germline gene, one junction end is altered; a read error may explain this. This chain links TRBV7-7 with TRBJ2-5; TRBD1 matches at 7 bases. The CDR3 loop spans 14 amino acids. Germline V gene sequence: CDR1 SSHAT, CDR2 FNYEAQ (reference sequence). CDR3 amino acids: CASSKGGAGETQYF. The CDR3 DNA sequence: TGTGCTAGCAGTAAAGGGGGCGCAGGGGAGACCCAGTACTTC.

The rearrangement links TRBV5-4 to TRBJ2-7, with D possibly TRBD2 on 7 matching bases. Germline V gives CDR1 SGHNT, CDR2 YYREEE (reference sequence). The CDR3 extends over 16 amino acids. Between the trimmed V and J ends, which lost 0 bases and 1 base, there was a span of 14 bases. CDR3 protein: CASSLGPAGASYEQYF. The CDR3 region has the DNA TGTGCCAGCAGCTTGGGTCCGGCGGGGGCTTCCTACGAGCAGTACTTC.

The chain recombines TRBV5-1 with TRBJ2-1, with TRBD2 matching over 10 bases. The CDR3 is made up of 16 amino acids. The germline gives CDR1 SGHRS, CDR2 YFSETQ. The junction had 1 base not matched to a gene; V was cut back by 1 base and J by 0 bases. CDR3 sequence: CASSLPSGGSYNEQFF. The DNA of the CDR3 is TGCGCCAGCAGCTTGCCTAGCGGGGGCTCCTACAATGAGCAGTTCTTC.

Concerning this clone itself: Other DNA sequences in this specimen translate into the identical CDR3. The chain combines TRBV2 with TRBJ1-5; 12 bases are shared with TRBD1. Germline V lookup: CDR1 SNHLY, CDR2 FYNNEI. The CDR3 is 14 amino acids. V was pared by 7 bases and J by 6 bases, with 4 bases of the junction left unmatched. The CDR3 region is CASTPGQGAQPQHF. CDR3 in DNA: TGTGCCAGCACCCCGGGACAGGGGGCTCAGCCCCAGCATTTT.

The DNA for the CDR3 is TGTGCCAGCAGCTCCCGGGATAGGGGGAATGAGCAGTTCTTC. Protein: CASSSRDRGNEQFF. The chain couples TRBV7-6 to TRBJ2-1; weak D call: TRBD1 (6 bases). CDR3 size: 14 residues. V was shortened by 4 bases and J by 7 bases, with 14 bases between the two germline ends. From germline, CDR1 is SGHVS and CDR2 FNYEAQ.

CDR3 amino acids: CASSVGTGGGDTQYF. CDR3 DNA: TGTGCCAGCAGTGTCGGGACAGGGGGAGGAGATACGCAGTATTTT. The chain couples TRBV6-4 to TRBJ2-3; 11 bases align to TRBD1. CDR1 MRHNA and CDR2 SNTAGT come from the germline V gene. V dropped 4 bases and J dropped 5; count of bases not matched to a gene: 5. CDR3 length equals 15 residues.

This rearrangement joins TRBV27 to TRBJ2-5, with D uncertain. The CDR3 contains 15 residues. V was trimmed by 0 bases and J by 0 bases, leaving 8 bases between them. Germline CDR1 is MNHEY and CDR2 is SMNVEV (reference sequence). Here the CDR3 DNA reads TGTGCCAGCAGTTTATCGACGTCAGACCAAGAGACCCAGTACTTC. Translation: CASSLSTSDQETQYF.

This chain links TRBV10-1 with TRBJ1-1; D unclear. Trimming cost V 0 bases and J 2 bases, with 10 bases left between them. CDR3 size: 15 residues. Germline assignment: CDR1 WNHNN and CDR2 SYGVQD (reference sequence). CDR3 DNA: TGCGCCAGCAGTGAGTCGGTGTGGGGAAACACTGAAGCTTTCTTT. Amino acid sequence: CASSESVWGNTEAFF.

This rearrangement joins TRBV2 to TRBJ2-3; D uncertain. Germline V gives CDR1 SNHLY, CDR2 FYNNEI. The CDR3 sequence is 13 residues long. The germline V and J ends were trimmed by 10 bases and 4 bases, with 15 bases remaining between them. The CDR3 sequence: CATSWQAADTQYF. CDR3 bases: TGTGCCACCTCGTGGCAGGCCGCAGATACGCAGTATTTT. The entire variable domain, with the rest obtained from reference TRBV2 and TRBJ2-3, is as follows: EPEVTQTPSHQVTQMGQEVILRCVPISNHLYFYWYRQILGQKVEFLVSFYNNEISEKSEIFDDQFSVERPDGSNFTLKIRSTKLEDSAMYFCATSWQAADTQYFGPGTRLTVL.

The gene calls are TRBV5-4 and TRBJ2-2; D ambiguous. The CDR3 contains 14 residues. V lost 6 bases to trimming and J lost 4 bases, with 13 bases between them. Germline loops: CDR1 SGHNT, CDR2 YYREEE (reference sequence). The CDR3 spells CASKSSLGTGELFF. In nucleotides, the CDR3 is TGTGCCAGCAAGAGTAGTCTGGGCACCGGGGAGCTGTTTTTT.